The 2 T cell receptor beta chains below were found in one sample sequenced in a study of beta chain features in type 1 diabetes (dated by TCRdb to the late 2010s). The library was produced with the immunoSEQ multiplex PCR assay. The High Capacity cDNA Reverse Transcription Kit was used to reverse transcribe all of the isolated RNA, meaning that expressed TCRB transcripts were what got sequenced. This immuneACCESS table, as held by TCRdb, lists in-frame sequences with V and J called but not all clones. Of the missing ones, under half trace to an unresolved V gene in checked studies; the others have no known cause. The sample contains hundreds of thousands of clones, about 14% of them found a single time. Under 0.095% of the sample goes to the ten largest clones. Sequenced sample: naive CD4+ T cells from blood. The sample's cell subset or site, from its label and the paper: true naive CD4+ T cells. The source is a man in his late teens or twenties in good health.

This clone is a singleton in its sample. This chain links TRBV11-2 with TRBJ2-7; D may be TRBD1 or TRBD2 (5 bases each). The CDR3 consists of 14 residues. Germline V gene sequence: CDR1 SGHAT, CDR2 FQNNGV. Trimming took off 0 bases at V and 5 bases at J, with 11 bases between the two ends. The CDR3 protein is CASSLDRDLHEQYF. The DNA of the CDR3 is TGTGCCAGCAGCTTAGACAGGGACCTCCACGAGCAGTACTTC. Looking up the rest from reference TRBV11-2 and TRBJ2-7 gives the full variable domain: EAGVAQSPRYKIIEKRQSVAFWCNPISGHATLYWYQQILGQGPKLLIQFQNNGVVDDSQLPKDRFSAERLKGVDSTLKIQPAKLEDSAVYLCASSLDRDLHEQYFGPGTRLTVT.

This clone was seen a few times. V is TRBV6-5 and J is TRBJ1-1; D not resolved. Trimming took 0 bases from V and 11 from J, leaving 13 bases between them. This CDR3 is built from 13 residues. The germline V gene has CDR1 MNHEY and CDR2 SVGAGI. The CDR3 region has the DNA TGTGCCAGCAGTTACTCGATCTCGGTGACCGCTTTCTTT. It is translated as CASSYSISVTAFF.